The entry below describes one T cell receptor beta chain. Its antigen is not identified. The data originate from a study of cytotoxic CD8 clonotypes in ibrutinib-treated CLL. On the study more broadly: Partial response was seen in about 25 patients and complete response in 2; after median 68 months, around 14 stayed remitted, about twelve progressed. Study-wide points: Rare overall, public clonotypes shrank or held steady under therapy. Circulating CD8+ T-cell counts were tracked by baseline clonality, which exceeded that of age-matched healthy donors.

Sequencing was performed with immunoSEQ multiplex PCR; in TCRdb, only in-frame clones are kept and a portion is missing. This table has some 300,000 clones, around four fifths appearing once. The CDR3 runs to 14 residues. Germline CDR1 GTSNPN, CDR2 SVGIG (reference sequence). V trimming: 4 bases; J trimming: 3 bases; junction bases outside the gene matches: 7. This TCR was sampled from a human donor with chronic lymphocytic leukemia. The sample in question was PBMCs, obtained before ibrutinib treatment. This sequence joins TRBV30 and TRBJ1-2, with 8 bases matching TRBD1. The CDR3 bases are TGTGCCTGGACCCCCGGACAGGGCTACTATGGCTACACCTTC. The encoded protein is CAWTPGQGYYGYTF. The full variable domain, with the rest looked up from reference TRBV30 and TRBJ1-2, is SQTIHQWPATLVQPVGSPLSLECTVEGTSNPNLYWYRQAAGRGLQLLFYSVGIGQISSEVPQNLSASRPQDRQFILSSKKLLLSDSGFYLCAWTPGQGYYGYTFGSGTRLTVV.